The sequence of this TCR beta chain was determined in a study of T cell changes during pregnancy in multiple sclerosis. The method was immunoSEQ multiplex PCR; TCRdb's version includes in-frame clones alone and lacks a portion of them. This sample has approximately 42,000 clones, with around four fifths found just once. Trimming cost V 5 bases and J 8 bases; bases outside gene matches: 6. The V gene's germline CDR1 is MNHEY and CDR2 SVGAGI. The CDR3 runs 13 residues. Notes on this clone: The sample contains more than one DNA sequence encoding this CDR3.

This clonotype was sampled from a female donor with multiple sclerosis, enrolled in a pregnancy study. The material sequenced was CD4+ T cells from peripheral blood mononuclear cells, taken before pregnancy. The chain is built from TRBV6-5 and TRBJ1-2; 9 bases line up with TRBD1. The CDR3: CASSPRTGAGYTF. CDR3 coding DNA: TGTGCCAGCAGTCCCCGGACAGGGGCCGGCTACACCTTC.